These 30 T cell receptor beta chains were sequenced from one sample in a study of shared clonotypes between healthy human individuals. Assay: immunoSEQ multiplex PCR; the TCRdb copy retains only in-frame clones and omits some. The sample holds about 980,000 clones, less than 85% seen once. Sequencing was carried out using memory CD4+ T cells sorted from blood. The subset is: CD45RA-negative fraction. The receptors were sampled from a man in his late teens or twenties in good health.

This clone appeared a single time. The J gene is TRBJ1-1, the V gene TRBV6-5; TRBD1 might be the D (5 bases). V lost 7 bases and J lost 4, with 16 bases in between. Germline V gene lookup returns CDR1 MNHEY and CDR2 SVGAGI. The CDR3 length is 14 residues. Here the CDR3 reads CASTKTRDGTEAFF. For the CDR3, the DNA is TGTGCCAGCACCAAAACCAGGGACGGCACTGAAGCTTTCTTT.

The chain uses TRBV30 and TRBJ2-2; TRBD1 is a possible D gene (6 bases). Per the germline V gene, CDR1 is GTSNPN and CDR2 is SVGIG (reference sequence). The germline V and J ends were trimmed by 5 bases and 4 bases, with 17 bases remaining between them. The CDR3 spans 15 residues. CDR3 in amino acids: CAWGGPGAVTGELFF. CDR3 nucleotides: TGTGCCTGGGGAGGCCCAGGGGCGGTCACCGGGGAGCTGTTTTTT.

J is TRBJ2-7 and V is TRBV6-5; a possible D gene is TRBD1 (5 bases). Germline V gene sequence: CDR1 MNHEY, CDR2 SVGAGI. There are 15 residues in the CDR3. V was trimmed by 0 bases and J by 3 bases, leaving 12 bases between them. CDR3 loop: CASSYSPDKDYEQYF. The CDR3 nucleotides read TGTGCCAGCAGTTACTCCCCGGACAAAGACTACGAGCAGTACTTC.

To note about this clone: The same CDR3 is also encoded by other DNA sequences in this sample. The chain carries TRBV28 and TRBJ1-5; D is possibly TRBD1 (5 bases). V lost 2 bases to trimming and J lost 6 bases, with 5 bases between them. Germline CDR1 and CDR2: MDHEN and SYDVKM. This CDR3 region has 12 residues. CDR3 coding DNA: TGTGCCAGCAGTTTACAGGGTCAGCCCCAGCATTTT. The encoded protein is CASSLQGQPQHF.

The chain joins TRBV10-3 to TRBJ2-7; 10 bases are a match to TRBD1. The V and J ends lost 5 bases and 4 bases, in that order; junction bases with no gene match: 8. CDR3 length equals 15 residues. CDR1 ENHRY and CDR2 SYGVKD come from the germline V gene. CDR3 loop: CAISTPGTGVYEQYF. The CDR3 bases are TGTGCCATCAGTACCCCCGGGACAGGGGTATACGAGCAGTACTTC.

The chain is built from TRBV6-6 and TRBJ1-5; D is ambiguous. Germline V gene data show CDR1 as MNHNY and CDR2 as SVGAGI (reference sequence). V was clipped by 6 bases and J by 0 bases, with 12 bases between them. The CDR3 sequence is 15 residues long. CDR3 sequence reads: CASRGQDYSNQPQHF. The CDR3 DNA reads TGTGCCAGCAGAGGGCAGGACTATAGCAATCAGCCCCAGCATTTT.

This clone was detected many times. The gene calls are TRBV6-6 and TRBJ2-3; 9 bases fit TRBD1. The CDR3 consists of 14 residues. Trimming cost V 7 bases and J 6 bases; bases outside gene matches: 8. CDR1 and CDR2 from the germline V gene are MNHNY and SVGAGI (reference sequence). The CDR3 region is CASTYTGGGDTQYF. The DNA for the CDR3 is TGTGCCAGCACCTACACAGGGGGCGGCGATACGCAGTATTTT.

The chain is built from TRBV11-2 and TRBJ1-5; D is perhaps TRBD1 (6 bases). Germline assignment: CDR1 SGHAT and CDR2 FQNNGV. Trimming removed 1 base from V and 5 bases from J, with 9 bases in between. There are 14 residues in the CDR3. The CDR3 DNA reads TGTGCCAGCAGCTTAGCGTCAGGGGATCAGCCCCAGCATTTT. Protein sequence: CASSLASGDQPQHF.

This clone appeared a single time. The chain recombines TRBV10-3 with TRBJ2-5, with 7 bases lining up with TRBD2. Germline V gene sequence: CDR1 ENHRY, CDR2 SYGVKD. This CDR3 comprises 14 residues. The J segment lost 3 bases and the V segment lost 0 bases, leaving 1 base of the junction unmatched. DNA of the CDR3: TGTGCCATCAGTGAGTCGGGAGGGGAAGAGACCCAGTACTTC. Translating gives CAISESGGEETQYF.

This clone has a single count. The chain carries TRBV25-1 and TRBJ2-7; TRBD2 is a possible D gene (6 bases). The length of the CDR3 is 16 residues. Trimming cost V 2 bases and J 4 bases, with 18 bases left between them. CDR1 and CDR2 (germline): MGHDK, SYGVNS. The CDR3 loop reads CASSEGGGGIGYEQYF. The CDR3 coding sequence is TGTGCCAGCAGTGAAGGTGGTGGGGGGATCGGATACGAGCAGTACTTC.

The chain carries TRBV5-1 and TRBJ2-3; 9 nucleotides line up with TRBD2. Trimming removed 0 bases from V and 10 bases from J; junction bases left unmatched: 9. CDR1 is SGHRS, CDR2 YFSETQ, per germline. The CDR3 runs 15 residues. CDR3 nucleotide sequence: TGCGCCAGCAGCTTGGAAGGGACTAGCCAACGACCGCAGTATTTT. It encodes CASSLEGTSQRPQYF.

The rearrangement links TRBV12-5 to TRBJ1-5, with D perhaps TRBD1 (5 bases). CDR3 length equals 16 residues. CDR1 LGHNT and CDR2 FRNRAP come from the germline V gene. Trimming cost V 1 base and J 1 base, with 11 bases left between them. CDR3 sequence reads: CASGLAQGGSNQPQHF. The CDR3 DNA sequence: TGTGCTAGTGGTTTGGCGCAGGGAGGGAGCAATCAGCCCCAGCATTTT.

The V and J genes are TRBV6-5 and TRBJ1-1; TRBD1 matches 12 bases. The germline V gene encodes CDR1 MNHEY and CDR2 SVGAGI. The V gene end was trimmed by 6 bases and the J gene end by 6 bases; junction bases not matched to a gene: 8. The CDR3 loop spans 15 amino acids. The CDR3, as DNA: TGTGCCAGCAGATCCGGGACAGGGGGCCGGGCTGAAGCTTTCTTT. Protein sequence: CASRSGTGGRAEAFF.

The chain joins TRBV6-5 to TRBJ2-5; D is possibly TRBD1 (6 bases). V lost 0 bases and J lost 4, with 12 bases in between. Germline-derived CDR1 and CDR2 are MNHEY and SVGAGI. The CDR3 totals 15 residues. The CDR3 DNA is TGTGCCAGCAGTTACTCGAACACAGGGAGAGAGACCCAGTACTTC. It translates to CASSYSNTGRETQYF.

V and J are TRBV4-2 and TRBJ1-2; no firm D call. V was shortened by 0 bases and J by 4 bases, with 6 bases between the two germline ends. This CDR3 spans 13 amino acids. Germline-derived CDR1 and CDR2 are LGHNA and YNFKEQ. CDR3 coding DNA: TGTGCCAGCAGCCAAGACCCAGGCTATGGCTACACCTTC. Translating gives CASSQDPGYGYTF.

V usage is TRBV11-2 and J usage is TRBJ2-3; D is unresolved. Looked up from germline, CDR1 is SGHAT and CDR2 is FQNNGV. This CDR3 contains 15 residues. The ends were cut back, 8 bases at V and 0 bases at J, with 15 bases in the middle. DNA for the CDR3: TGTGCCAGCGGAAAATGGGCTATTAGCACAGATACGCAGTATTTT. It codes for CASGKWAISTDTQYF.

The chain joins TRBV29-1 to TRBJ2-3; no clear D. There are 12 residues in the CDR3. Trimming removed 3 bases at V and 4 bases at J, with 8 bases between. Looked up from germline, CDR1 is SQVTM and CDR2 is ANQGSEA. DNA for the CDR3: TGCAGCGTTGAGGGTTCGGCAGATACGCAGTATTTT. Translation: CSVEGSADTQYF.

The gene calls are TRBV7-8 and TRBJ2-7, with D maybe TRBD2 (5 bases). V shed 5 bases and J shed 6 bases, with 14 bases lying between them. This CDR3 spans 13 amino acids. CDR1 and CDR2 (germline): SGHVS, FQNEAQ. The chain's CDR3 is CASSPRELAEQYF. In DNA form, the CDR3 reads TGTGCCAGCAGCCCGAGGGAGTTGGCCGAGCAGTACTTC. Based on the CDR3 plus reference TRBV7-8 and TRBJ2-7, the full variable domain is GAGVSQSPRYKVAKRGQDVALRCDPISGHVSLFWYQQALGQGPEFLTYFQNEAQLDKSGLPSDRFFAERPEGSVSTLKIQRTQQEDSAVYLCASSPRELAEQYFGPGTRLTVT.

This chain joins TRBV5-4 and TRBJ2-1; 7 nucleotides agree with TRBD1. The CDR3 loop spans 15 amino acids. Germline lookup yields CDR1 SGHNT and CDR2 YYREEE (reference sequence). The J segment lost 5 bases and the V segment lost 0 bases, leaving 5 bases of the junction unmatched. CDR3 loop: CASSLAEGQNNEQFF. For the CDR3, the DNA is TGTGCCAGCAGCTTGGCCGAGGGACAGAACAATGAGCAGTTCTTC.

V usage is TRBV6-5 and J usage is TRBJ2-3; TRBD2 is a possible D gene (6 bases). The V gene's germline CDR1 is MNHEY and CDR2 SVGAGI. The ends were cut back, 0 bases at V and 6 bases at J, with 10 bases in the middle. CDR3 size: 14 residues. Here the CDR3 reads CASSYSSLADTQYF. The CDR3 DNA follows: TGTGCCAGCAGTTACTCGAGCCTAGCGGATACGCAGTATTTT.

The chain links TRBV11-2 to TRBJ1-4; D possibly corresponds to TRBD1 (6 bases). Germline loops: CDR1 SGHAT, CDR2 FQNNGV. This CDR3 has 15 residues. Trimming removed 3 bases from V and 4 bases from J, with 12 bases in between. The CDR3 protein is CASSLHRADNEKLFF. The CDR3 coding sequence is TGTGCCAGCAGCTTGCACAGGGCAGATAATGAAAAACTGTTTTTT.

For the CDR3, the DNA is TGTGCCAGCAGTTCAGGGACAGATAATTCACCCCTCCACTTT. It yields the protein CASSSGTDNSPLHF. This sequence joins TRBV6-5 and TRBJ1-6; 7 positions agree with TRBD1. V shed 4 bases, J shed 5 bases, and the junction held 2 bases outside the gene matches. CDR3 length: 14 amino acids. Per germline, CDR1 MNHEY and CDR2 SVGAGI.

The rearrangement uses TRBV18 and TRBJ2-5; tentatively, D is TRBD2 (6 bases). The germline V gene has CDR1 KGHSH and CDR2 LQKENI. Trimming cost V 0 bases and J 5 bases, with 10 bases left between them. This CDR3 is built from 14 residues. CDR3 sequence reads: CASSPPGGVETQYF. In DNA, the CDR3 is TGTGCCAGCTCACCACCGGGAGGAGTTGAGACCCAGTACTTC.

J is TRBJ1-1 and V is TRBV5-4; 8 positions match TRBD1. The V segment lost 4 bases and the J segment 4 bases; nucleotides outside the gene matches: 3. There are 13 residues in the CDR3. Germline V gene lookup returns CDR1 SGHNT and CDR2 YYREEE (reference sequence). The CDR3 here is CASSVTGVTEAFF. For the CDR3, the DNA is TGTGCCAGCAGCGTGACAGGGGTCACTGAAGCTTTCTTT.

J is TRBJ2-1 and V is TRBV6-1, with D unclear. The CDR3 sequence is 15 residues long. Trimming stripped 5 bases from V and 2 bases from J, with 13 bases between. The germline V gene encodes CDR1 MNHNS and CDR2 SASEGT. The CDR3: CASSLMGWTYNEQFF. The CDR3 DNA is TGTGCCAGCAGTTTAATGGGTTGGACCTACAATGAGCAGTTCTTC.

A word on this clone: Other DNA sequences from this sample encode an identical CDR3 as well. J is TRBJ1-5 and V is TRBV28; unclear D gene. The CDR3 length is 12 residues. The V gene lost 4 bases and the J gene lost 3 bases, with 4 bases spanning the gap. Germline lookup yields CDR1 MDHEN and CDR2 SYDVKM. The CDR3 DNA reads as TGTGCCAGCAGTTCCCTCAATCAGCCCCAGCATTTT. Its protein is CASSSLNQPQHF. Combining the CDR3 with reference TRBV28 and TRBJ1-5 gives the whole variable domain DVKVTQSSRYLVKRTGEKVFLECVQDMDHENMFWYRQDPGLGLRLIYFSYDVKMKEKGDIPEGYSVSREKKERFSLILESASTNQTSMYLCASSSLNQPQHFGDGTRLSIL.

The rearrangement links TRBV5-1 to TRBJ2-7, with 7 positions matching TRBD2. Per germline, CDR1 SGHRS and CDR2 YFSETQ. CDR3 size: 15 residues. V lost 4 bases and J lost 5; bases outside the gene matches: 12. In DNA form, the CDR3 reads TGCGCCAGCAGCCTCCCCGGTTTAGGGAGGGACGAGCAGTACTTC. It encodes CASSLPGLGRDEQYF.

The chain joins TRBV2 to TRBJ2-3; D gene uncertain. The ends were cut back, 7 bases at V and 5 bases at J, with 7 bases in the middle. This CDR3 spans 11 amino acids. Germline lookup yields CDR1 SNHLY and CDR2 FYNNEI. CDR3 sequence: CASTGRDTQYF. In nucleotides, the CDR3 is TGTGCCAGCACCGGGCGAGATACGCAGTATTTT.

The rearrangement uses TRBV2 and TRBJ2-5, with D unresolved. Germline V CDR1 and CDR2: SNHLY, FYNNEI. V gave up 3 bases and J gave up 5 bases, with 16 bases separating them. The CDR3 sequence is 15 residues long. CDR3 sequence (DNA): TGTGCCAGCAGTGAGCGGAGTCCCCTGGTGGAGACCCAGTACTTC. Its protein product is CASSERSPLVETQYF.

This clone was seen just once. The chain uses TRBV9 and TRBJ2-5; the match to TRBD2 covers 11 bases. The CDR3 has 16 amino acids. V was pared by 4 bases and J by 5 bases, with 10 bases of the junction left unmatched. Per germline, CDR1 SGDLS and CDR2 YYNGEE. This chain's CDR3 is CASSTSGTSGPETQYF. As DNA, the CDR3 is TGTGCCAGCAGCACTTCCGGGACTAGCGGACCGGAGACCCAGTACTTC.